These 13 T cell receptor beta chains originate from one sample sequenced in a study of blood T cell repertoires in COVID-19. The repertoire was sequenced with immunoSEQ multiplex PCR; TCRdb's copy has only in-frame clones and lacks some. The table includes around 260,000 clones, around 85% detected once. Sample: PBMCs or T cells enriched from blood (not recorded which). Source of these receptors: a woman in her twenties or thirties who had recovered from COVID-19.

For the CDR3, the DNA is TGCAGCGCACAGGAAAAGGGGATCTCTGGGGCCAACGTCCTGACTTTC. This codes for CSAQEKGISGANVLTF. This chain uses TRBV29-1 with TRBJ2-6, with D tentatively TRBD1 (5 bases). Looked up from germline, CDR1 is SQVTM and CDR2 is ANQGSEA. Trimming took off 7 bases at V and 0 bases at J, with 16 bases between the two ends. The CDR3 runs to 16 residues.

Remarks on this clone: Other DNA sequences in the same sample also yield this CDR3. J is TRBJ1-1 and V is TRBV18, with 7 bases aligning to TRBD1. Unmatched junction bases numbered 1, after V lost 3 bases and J lost 0 bases. Germline V gene sequence: CDR1 KGHSH, CDR2 LQKENI. The CDR3 totals 14 residues. CDR3 sequence: CASSPRGVNTEAFF. The DNA for the CDR3 is TGTGCCAGCTCACCCAGGGGGGTGAACACTGAAGCTTTCTTT.

This clone was seen only once. The chain couples TRBV19 to TRBJ1-5; D gene ambiguous. The CDR3 sequence is 15 residues long. V was trimmed by 3 bases and J by 0 bases, leaving 9 bases between them. Germline-derived CDR1 and CDR2 are LNHDA and SQIVND (reference sequence). CDR3 sequence reads: CASSIGRYSNQPQHF. The DNA for the CDR3 is TGTGCCAGTAGTATCGGTCGGTATAGCAATCAGCCCCAGCATTTT. Full variable domain (missing parts from reference TRBV19 and TRBJ1-5): DGGITQSPKYLFRKEGQNVTLSCEQNLNHDAMYWYRQDPGQGLRLIYYSQIVNDFQKGDIAEGYSVSREKKESFPLTVTSAQKNPTAFYLCASSIGRYSNQPQHFGDGTRLSIL.

This chain links TRBV13 with TRBJ1-2, with D possibly TRBD1 on 6 matching bases. CDR3 length: 16 residues. V lost 0 bases, J lost 7 bases, and 18 bases lay in between. Germline assignment: CDR1 PRHDT and CDR2 FYEKMQ (reference sequence). DNA of the CDR3: TGTGCCAGCAGCTTAGGAGGGGGGGCGCTTTCGAGTGGCTACACCTTC. Residues: CASSLGGGALSSGYTF.

The CDR3 is CASSLGGSLTYEQYF. DNA for the CDR3: TGCGCCAGCAGCTTGGGGGGCAGCTTAACCTACGAGCAGTACTTC. The J gene is TRBJ2-7, the V gene TRBV5-1; possible D gene TRBD1, 5 bases. In germline, CDR1 is SGHRS, CDR2 YFSETQ. The germline V and J ends were trimmed by 0 bases and 2 bases, with 12 bases remaining between them. The CDR3 contains 15 residues.

This clone was recorded only once. The chain carries TRBV9 and TRBJ1-4; 7 nucleotides agree with TRBD1. Germline loops: CDR1 SGDLS, CDR2 YYNGEE. Unmatched junction bases numbered 10, after V lost 0 bases and J lost 5 bases. The CDR3 loop spans 17 amino acids. CDR3: CASSVGSRGQQNEKLFF. In DNA, the CDR3 is TGTGCCAGCAGCGTAGGTTCAAGGGGACAGCAAAATGAAAAACTGTTTTTT. Full variable domain (outside the CDR3, taken from reference TRBV9 and TRBJ1-4): DSGVTQTPKHLITATGQRVTLRCSPRSGDLSVYWYQQSLDQGLQFLIQYYNGEERAKGNILERFSAQQFPDLHSELNLSSLELGDSALYFCASSVGSRGQQNEKLFFGSGTQLSVL.

This clone was seen only a few times. The V gene is TRBV19, the J gene TRBJ2-1; 13 bases line up with TRBD2. After removal of 10 bases from V and 9 bases from J, the junction contained 6 bases not matched to a gene. Germline V CDR1 and CDR2: LNHDA, SQIVND (reference sequence). The CDR3 length is 13 residues. The CDR3 here is CAIPGLAGVEQFF. DNA of the CDR3: TGTGCCATTCCTGGACTAGCGGGGGTTGAGCAGTTCTTC.

The gene calls are TRBV19 and TRBJ2-1, with D maybe TRBD2 (5 bases). The ends were cut back, 4 bases at V and 0 bases at J, with 13 bases in the middle. The CDR3 runs 16 residues. Germline lookup yields CDR1 LNHDA and CDR2 SQIVND (reference sequence). CDR3 sequence (DNA): TGTGCCAGTAGTAGTTTGAGTGGGAGCTCCTACAATGAGCAGTTCTTC. This gives the protein CASSSLSGSSYNEQFF.

J is TRBJ1-1 and V is TRBV2; 11 nucleotides line up with TRBD1. This CDR3 spans 12 amino acids. The V gene's germline CDR1 is SNHLY and CDR2 FYNNEI. The trim removed 4 bases at V and 9 bases at J, leaving 1 base unmatched. The DNA of the CDR3 is TGTGCCAGCAGTGCGGACAGGGGGCAAGCTTTCTTT. Its protein product is CASSADRGQAFF.

The gene calls are TRBV11-3 and TRBJ2-3; the D is unclear. Germline V gene sequence: CDR1 SGHNT, CDR2 YENEEA. CDR3 length equals 11 residues. V lost 6 bases to trimming and J lost 6 bases, with 7 bases between them. This CDR3 reads CASSDTDTQYF. CDR3 DNA sequence: TGTGCCAGCAGTGACACCGATACGCAGTATTTT.

V is TRBV29-1 and J is TRBJ2-7; tentatively, D is TRBD2 (5 bases). CDR3 length: 12 residues. With 0 bases removed from V and 5 bases from J, the gap between germline ends came to 8 bases. Looked up from germline, CDR1 is SQVTM and CDR2 is ANQGSEA. CDR3 amino acids: CSVEESGDEQYF. CDR3 bases: TGCAGCGTTGAAGAGTCCGGGGACGAGCAGTACTTC.

The chain carries TRBV7-2 and TRBJ2-1; the match to TRBD2 covers 15 bases. The CDR3 sequence is 17 residues long. Germline V CDR1 and CDR2: SGHTA, FQGNSA. The V and J ends lost 4 bases and 7 bases, in that order; junction bases with no gene match: 8. CDR3 amino acids: CASSSGLAGGFGNEQFF. CDR3 nucleotide sequence: TGTGCCAGCAGCTCCGGACTAGCGGGGGGGTTCGGGAATGAGCAGTTCTTC. Full variable domain (remainder filled in from reference TRBV7-2 and TRBJ2-1): GAGVSQSPSNKVTEKGKDVELRCDPISGHTALYWYRQSLGQGLEFLIYFQGNSAPDKSGLPSDRFSAERTGGSVSTLTIQRTQQEDSAVYLCASSSGLAGGFGNEQFFGPGTRLTVL.

This clone was counted between two and nine times. The V and J genes are TRBV5-1 and TRBJ1-5; D remains ambiguous. With 4 bases removed from V and 8 bases from J, the gap between germline ends came to 13 bases. Germline CDR1 is SGHRS and CDR2 is YFSETQ. This CDR3 contains 13 residues. The chain's CDR3 is CASSTYPTEPQHF. For the CDR3, the DNA is TGCGCCAGCAGCACCTACCCCACGGAGCCCCAGCATTTT.